This T cell receptor (beta chain) is from a study of T cells expressing NK-cell markers. Study results and caveats: Dominance of the CD3+CD56-NKG2C+ fraction by these clonotypes also held in four donors. Whether expanded NKG2C+ T cell clones were HCMV specific stayed uncertain.

The length of the CDR3 is 15 residues. 5'RACE template switching built TCR beta cDNA with unique molecular identifiers. Using the 5' RACE reads, TCRdb records one entry per CDR3 protein without DNA. The sample table sets out about 370,000 distinct CDR3 sequences. About this clonotype itself: Antigen: not known.

This TCR came from a woman aged 50 to 60 in good health. Material: blood T cells: a sorted CD56 or NKG2C T cell subset, CD4+ or CD8+ T cells, or bulk PBMC T cells (not recorded which). V usage is TRBV12-3 or TRBV12-4 and J usage is TRBJ1-5; TCRdb calls TRBD1, which cannot be checked without DNA. The CDR3 sequence is CASSESRTGGQPQHF.